This TCR beta chain was identified in a study of blood T cells in healthy people across ages. Points from the study as a whole: TCR beta diversity correlated strongly with naive T cell percentage.

Through a sample-barcoded 5' primer and a J-beta primer mix, a second PCR was run for about 7 to 12 cycles. TCRdb itself ran the 5' RACE reads through MiXCR, one entry per CDR3 protein. In the table there are roughly 1.9 million distinct CDR3 sequences, 35% to 50% of which are singletons. A word on this clonotype: Its antigen is as yet unknown.

Germline CDR1 and CDR2: LGHNT and FRNRAP. V was cut by 0 bases and J by 4 bases, with 12 bases left in between. The CDR3 extends over 15 amino acids. The sample comprised blood. This TCR derives from a human donor in good health. The rearrangement joins TRBV12-5 to TRBJ1-1; possible D gene TRBD1, 5 bases. The CDR3 coding sequence is TGTGCTAGTGGTTTGGTACCCGGGGCATTCACTGAAGCTTTCTTT. It codes for CASGLVPGAFTEAFF. The variable domain in full, completed from reference TRBV12-5 and TRBJ1-1, reads DARVTQTPRHKVTEMGQEVTMRCQPILGHNTVFWYRQTMMQGLELLAYFRNRAPLDDSGMPKDRFSAEMPDATLATLKIQPSEPRDSAVYFCASGLVPGAFTEAFFGQGTRLTVV.